This T cell receptor beta chain was identified during a study of T cells in women clearing cervical HPV infection. Overall study: Case blood was drawn a median approximately 150 days after lesion detection.

Sequenced by immunoSEQ multiplex PCR; TCRdb stores in-frame clones only, minus some. The clone table shows tens of thousands of clones, with the ten largest holding about 6.4%. Sequencing used blood buffy coat. The source of this sequence is a woman aged 18 to 69 with a cervical HPV16 infection that either progressed to CIN3+ or cleared (not recorded which).

CDR3 residues: CASSLRGAGTEAFF. CDR3 DNA, as far as it was read: TGCGCCAGCAGCCTGCGGGGAGCCGGGACTGAA. This chain links TRBV5-1 with TRBJ1-1; D remains ambiguous. The CDR3 is cut off 3 residues early in the read; its end comes from the germline J gene. Looked up from germline, CDR1 is SGHRS and CDR2 is YFSETQ. Between the trimmed V and J ends, which lost 4 bases and 5 bases, there was a span of 15 bases. This CDR3 is 14 amino acids long.